This TCR beta chain was obtained from a study of blood T cell repertoires in COVID-19. Study-wide context: From the United States, Italy and Spain came samples of acute and convalescent COVID-19. The cDNA or gDNA used as material had been derived from T cells, B-cell-depleted T cells, or PBMCs.

The protocol was immunoSEQ multiplex PCR, while the TCRdb copy is restricted to in-frame clones and leaves out a portion. The sample carries around 100,000 clones, 81% recorded once. The J segment lost 2 bases and the V segment lost 3 bases, leaving 1 base of the junction unmatched. CDR3 length equals 15 residues. Looked up from germline, CDR1 is SGHAT and CDR2 is FQNNGV. The chain has TRBV11-2 and TRBJ1-3, with TRBD1 matching 10 bases. Sequencing used peripheral blood. This sequence was found in a man in his fifties or sixties with acute or convalescent COVID-19. The CDR3 is CASSLGTGAGNTIYF. Written as DNA, the CDR3 is TGTGCCAGCAGCTTGGGGACAGGGGCTGGAAACACCATATATTTT.